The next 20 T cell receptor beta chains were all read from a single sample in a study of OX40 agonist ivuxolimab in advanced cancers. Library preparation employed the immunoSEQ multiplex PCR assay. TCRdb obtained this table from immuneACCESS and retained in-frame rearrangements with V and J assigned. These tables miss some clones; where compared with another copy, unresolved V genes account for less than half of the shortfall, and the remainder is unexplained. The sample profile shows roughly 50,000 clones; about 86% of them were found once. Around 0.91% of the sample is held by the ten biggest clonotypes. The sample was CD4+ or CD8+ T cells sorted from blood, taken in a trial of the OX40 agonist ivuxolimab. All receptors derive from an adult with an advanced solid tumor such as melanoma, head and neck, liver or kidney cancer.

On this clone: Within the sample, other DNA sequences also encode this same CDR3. The CDR3 DNA is TGCGCCAGCAGCTTGGATGGCGGGGGCAGCACAGATACGCAGTATTTT. Its translation is CASSLDGGGSTDTQYF. The chain recombines TRBV5-1 with TRBJ2-3; D might be TRBD2 (7 bases). The germline gives CDR1 SGHRS, CDR2 YFSETQ. With 0 bases removed from V and 0 bases from J, the gap between germline ends came to 11 bases. The CDR3 runs 16 residues.

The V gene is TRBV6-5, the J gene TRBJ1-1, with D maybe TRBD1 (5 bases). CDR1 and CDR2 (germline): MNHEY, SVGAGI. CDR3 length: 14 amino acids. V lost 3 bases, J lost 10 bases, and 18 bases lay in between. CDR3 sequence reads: CASSYSGRGGGAFF. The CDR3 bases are TGTGCCAGCAGTTATTCCGGACGTGGGGGGGGAGCTTTCTTT.

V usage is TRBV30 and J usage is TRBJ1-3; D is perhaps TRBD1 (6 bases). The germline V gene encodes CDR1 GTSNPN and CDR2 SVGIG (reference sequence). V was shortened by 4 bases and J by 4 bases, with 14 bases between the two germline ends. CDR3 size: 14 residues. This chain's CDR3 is CAWNAGASGNTIYF. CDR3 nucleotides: TGTGCCTGGAATGCAGGGGCCTCAGGAAACACCATATATTTT.

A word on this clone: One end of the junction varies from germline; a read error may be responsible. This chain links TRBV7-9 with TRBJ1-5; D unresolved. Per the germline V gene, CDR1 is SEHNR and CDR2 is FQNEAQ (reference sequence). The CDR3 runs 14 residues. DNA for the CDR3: TGTGCCAGCAGCCTAGCGGCCGGCAATCAGCCCCAGCATTTT. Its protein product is CASSLAAGNQPQHF.

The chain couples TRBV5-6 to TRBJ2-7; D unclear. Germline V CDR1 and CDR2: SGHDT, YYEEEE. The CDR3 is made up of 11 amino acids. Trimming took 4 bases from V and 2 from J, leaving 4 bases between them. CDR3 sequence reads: CASSTTYEQYF. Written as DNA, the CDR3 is TGTGCCAGCAGCACCACCTACGAGCAGTACTTC. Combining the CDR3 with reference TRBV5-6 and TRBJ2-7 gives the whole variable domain DAGVTQSPTHLIKTRGQQVTLRCSPKSGHDTVSWYQQALGQGPQFIFQYYEEEERQRGNFPDRFSGHQFPNYSSELNVNALLLGDSALYLCASSTTYEQYFGPGTRLTVT.

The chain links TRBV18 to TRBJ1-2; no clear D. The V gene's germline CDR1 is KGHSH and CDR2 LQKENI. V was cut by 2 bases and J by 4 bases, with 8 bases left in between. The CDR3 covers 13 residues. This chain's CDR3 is CASSPNGPYGYTF. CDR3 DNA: TGTGCCAGCTCACCAAACGGACCCTATGGCTACACCTTC. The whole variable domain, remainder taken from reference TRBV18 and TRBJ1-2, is NAGVMQNPRHLVRRRGQEARLRCSPMKGHSHVYWYRQLPEEGLKFMVYLQKENIIDESGMPKERFSAEFPKEGPSILRIQQVVRGDSAAYFCASSPNGPYGYTFGSGTRLTVV.

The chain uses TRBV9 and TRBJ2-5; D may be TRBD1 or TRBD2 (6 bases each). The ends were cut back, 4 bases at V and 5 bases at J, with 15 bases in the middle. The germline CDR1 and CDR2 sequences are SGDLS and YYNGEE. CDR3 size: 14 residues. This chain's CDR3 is CASSRVGGGETQYF. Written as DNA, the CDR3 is TGTGCCAGCAGCCGAGTGGGGGGCGGGGAGACCCAGTACTTC. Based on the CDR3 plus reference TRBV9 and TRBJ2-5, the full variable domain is DSGVTQTPKHLITATGQRVTLRCSPRSGDLSVYWYQQSLDQGLQFLIQYYNGEERAKGNILERFSAQQFPDLHSELNLSSLELGDSALYFCASSRVGGGETQYFGPGTRLLVL.

CDR3 coding DNA: TGTGCCAGCAGCCCAGGGATTTTGGGGGACACTGAAGCTTTCTTT. The encoded protein is CASSPGILGDTEAFF. This chain links TRBV5-4 with TRBJ1-1; TRBD1 is a possible D gene (5 bases). The CDR3 consists of 15 residues. The germline V gene has CDR1 SGHNT and CDR2 YYREEE (reference sequence). Trimming shortened V by 4 bases and J by 3 bases, and 16 bases separated the two germline ends.

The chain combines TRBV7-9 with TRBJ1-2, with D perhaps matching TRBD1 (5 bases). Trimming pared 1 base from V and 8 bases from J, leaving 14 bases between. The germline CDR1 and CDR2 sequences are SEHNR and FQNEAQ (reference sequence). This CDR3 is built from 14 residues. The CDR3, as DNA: TGTGCCAGCAGCTTAGGAGCAGGGTTTGGCGGCTACACCTTC. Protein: CASSLGAGFGGYTF.

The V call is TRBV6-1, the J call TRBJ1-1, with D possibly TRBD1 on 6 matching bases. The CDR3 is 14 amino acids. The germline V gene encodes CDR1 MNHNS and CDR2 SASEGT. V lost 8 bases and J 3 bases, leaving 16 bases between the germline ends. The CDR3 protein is CASRKRGADTEAFF. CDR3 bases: TGTGCCAGCCGAAAGAGGGGGGCGGACACTGAAGCTTTCTTT.

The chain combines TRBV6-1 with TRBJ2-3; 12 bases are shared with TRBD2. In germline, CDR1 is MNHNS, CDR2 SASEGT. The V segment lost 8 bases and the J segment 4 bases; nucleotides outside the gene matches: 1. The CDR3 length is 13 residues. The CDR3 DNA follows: TGTGCCAGCCGGACTAGCGGGGCAGATACGCAGTATTTT. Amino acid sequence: CASRTSGADTQYF.

For the CDR3, the DNA is TGTGCCAGCAGTTTAGTGCCCAGTACGAACACCGGGGAGCTGTTTTTT. Its translation: CASSLVPSTNTGELFF. The J gene is TRBJ2-2, the V gene TRBV27; D not certain. Trimming stripped 2 bases from V and 0 bases from J, with 10 bases between. This CDR3 has 16 residues. The germline gives CDR1 MNHEY, CDR2 SMNVEV (reference sequence).

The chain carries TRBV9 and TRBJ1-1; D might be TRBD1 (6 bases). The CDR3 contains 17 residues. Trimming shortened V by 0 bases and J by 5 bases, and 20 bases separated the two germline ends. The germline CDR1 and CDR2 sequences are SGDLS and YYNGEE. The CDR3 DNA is TGTGCCAGCAGCGTAGCTCCAATGGGGGGGCGATCTACTGAAGCTTTCTTT. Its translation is CASSVAPMGGRSTEAFF.

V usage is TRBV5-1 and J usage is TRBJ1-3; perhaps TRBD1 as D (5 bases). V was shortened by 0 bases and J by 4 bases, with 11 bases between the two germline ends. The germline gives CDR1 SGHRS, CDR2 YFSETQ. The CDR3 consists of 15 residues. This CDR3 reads CASSLEPWDGNTIYF. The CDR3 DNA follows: TGCGCCAGCAGCTTGGAACCCTGGGACGGAAACACCATATATTTT.

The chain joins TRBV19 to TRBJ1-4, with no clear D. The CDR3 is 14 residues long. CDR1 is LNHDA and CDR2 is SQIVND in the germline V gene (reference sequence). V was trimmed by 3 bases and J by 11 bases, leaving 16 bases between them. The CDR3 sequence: CASSMRSLVGKLFF. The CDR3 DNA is TGTGCCAGTAGTATGCGGAGCCTCGTTGGGAAACTGTTTTTT.

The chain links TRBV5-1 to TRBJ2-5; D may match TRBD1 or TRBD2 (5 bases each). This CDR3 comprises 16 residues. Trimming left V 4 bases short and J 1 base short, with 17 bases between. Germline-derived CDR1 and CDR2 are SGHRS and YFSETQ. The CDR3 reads CASSADPGPGQETQYF. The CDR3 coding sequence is TGCGCCAGCAGCGCCGATCCGGGACCCGGCCAAGAGACCCAGTACTTC.

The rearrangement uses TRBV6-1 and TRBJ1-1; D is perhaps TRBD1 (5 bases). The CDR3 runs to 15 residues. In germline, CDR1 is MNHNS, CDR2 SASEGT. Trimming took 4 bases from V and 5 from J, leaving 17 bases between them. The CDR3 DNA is TGTGCCAGCAGTGCGGCACAGGAACTAAAGACTGAAGCTTTCTTT. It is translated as CASSAAQELKTEAFF.

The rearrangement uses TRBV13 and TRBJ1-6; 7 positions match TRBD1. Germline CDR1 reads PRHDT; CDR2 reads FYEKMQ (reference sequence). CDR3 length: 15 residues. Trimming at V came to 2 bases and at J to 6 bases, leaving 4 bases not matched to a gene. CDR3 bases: TGTGCCAGCAGCTTACGGCAGGGGGTTAATTCACCCCTCCACTTT. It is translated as CASSLRQGVNSPLHF. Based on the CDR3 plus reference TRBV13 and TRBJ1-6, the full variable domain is AAGVIQSPRHLIKEKRETATLKCYPIPRHDTVYWYQQGPGQDPQFLISFYEKMQSDKGSIPDRFSAQQFSDYHSELNMSSLELGDSALYFCASSLRQGVNSPLHFGNGTRLTVT.

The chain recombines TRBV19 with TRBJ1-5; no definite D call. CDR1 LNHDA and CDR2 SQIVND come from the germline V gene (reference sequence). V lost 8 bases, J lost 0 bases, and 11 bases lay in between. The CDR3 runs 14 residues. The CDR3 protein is CASRRSGSNQPQHF. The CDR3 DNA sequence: TGTGCCAGTCGAAGGTCGGGTAGCAATCAGCCCCAGCATTTT.

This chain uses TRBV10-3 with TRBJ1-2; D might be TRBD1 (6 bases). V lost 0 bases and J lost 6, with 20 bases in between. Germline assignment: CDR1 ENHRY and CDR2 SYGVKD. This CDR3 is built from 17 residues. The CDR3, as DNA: TGTGCCATCAGTGAGTCAGGCAGGGGAGCCTCTCGTGATGGCTACACCTTC. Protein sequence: CAISESGRGASRDGYTF.